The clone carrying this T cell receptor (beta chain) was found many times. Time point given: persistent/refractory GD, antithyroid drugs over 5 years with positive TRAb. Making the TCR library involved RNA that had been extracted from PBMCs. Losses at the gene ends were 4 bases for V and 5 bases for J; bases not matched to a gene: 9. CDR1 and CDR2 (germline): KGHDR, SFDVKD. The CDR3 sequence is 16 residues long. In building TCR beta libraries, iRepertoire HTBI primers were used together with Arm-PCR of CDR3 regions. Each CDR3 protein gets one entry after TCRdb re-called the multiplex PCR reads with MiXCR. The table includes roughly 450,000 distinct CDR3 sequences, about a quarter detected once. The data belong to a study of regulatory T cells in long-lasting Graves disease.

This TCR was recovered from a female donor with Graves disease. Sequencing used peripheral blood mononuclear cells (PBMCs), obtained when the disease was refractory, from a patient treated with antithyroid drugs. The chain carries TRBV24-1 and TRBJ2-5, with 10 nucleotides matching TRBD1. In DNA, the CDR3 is TGTGCCACCAGTGACACCGGGACAGGGGTCGAGGAGACCCAGTACTTC. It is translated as CATSDTGTGVEETQYF.